Reported below is one T cell receptor beta chain. This same CDR3 is encoded by further DNA sequences in the sample. The data were obtained in a study of blood T cell repertoires in COVID-19. At the level of the study: T cells, B-cell-depleted T cells, or PBMCs supplied cDNA or gDNA.

Produced via immunoSEQ multiplex PCR; TCRdb's table is partial and in-frame only. The table lists some 390,000 clones, under 90% of them singletons. Germline CDR1 MNHEY, CDR2 SVGAGI. With 2 bases removed from V and 4 bases from J, the gap between germline ends came to 9 bases. The CDR3 is 14 amino acids. This TCR was recovered from a woman younger than 45 who had recovered from COVID-19. The gene calls are TRBV6-5 and TRBJ1-5, with D unclear. Material: PBMCs or T cells enriched from blood (not recorded which). CDR3 bases: TGTGCCAGCAGTTACGCGGGTGGGAATCAGCCCCAGCATTTT. Translated, it gives CASSYAGGNQPQHF.